This TCR beta chain was found in a study of T cell changes during pregnancy in multiple sclerosis. The V and J ends lost 6 bases and 5 bases respectively, with 6 bases between them. CDR1 MNHNY and CDR2 SVGAGI come from the germline V gene (reference sequence). This CDR3 has 11 residues. Using immunoSEQ multiplex PCR, the repertoire was profiled, and TCRdb retains in-frame clones only, with some absent. The sample lists 20,000 to 25,000 clones; approximately 90% were seen once. The chain carries TRBV6-6 and TRBJ2-3; D not resolved. The sequence came from a female donor in good health, enrolled as a control in a pregnancy study. Sequenced here: CD8+ T cells from peripheral blood mononuclear cells, sampled in the second trimester of pregnancy. CDR3: CASSPGDTQYF. Here the CDR3 DNA reads TGTGCCAGCAGCCCCGGAGATACGCAGTATTTT.